Described below is a single T cell receptor beta chain sequence and its context. These data originate in a study of blood T cells in healthy people across ages. It was with a sample-barcoded 5' primer and a J-beta primer mix that a second PCR of about 6 to 12 cycles was run. TCRdb reprocessed the 5' RACE reads via MiXCR and lists one record per CDR3 protein. Of 800,000 or so distinct CDR3 sequences in the sample, just under 25% were seen once. In addition, the sample was reused for a study of T cells of mothers and their children.

Sequenced material: blood. The sequence derives from a boy between 10 and 17 years old in good health.

In nucleotides, the CDR3 is TGTGCCAGCAGTCTAGCCCGACAGGGGATGGGAAACATTCAGTACTTC. Its translation: CASSLARQGMGNIQYF. The V and J genes are TRBV27 and TRBJ2-4; 8 bases align to TRBD1. The length of the CDR3 is 16 residues. The ends lost 5 bases at V and 6 bases at J; junction bases unmatched: 12. Germline CDR1 MNHEY, CDR2 SMNVEV (reference sequence).